This T cell receptor (beta chain) came from a study of T cell responses to AZD1222 COVID-19 vaccine (dated by TCRdb to about 2021). With respect to the entire study: TCR sequencing covered more than 230 trial participants: around 210 given two doses of AZD1222 and 26 given two doses of MenACWY control vaccine. Enrollment into the trials was organized by age into subgroups of 18-55, 56-69 and 70-plus years, and those subgroups contained roughly 140, 27 and 60 TCR-sequenced participants, respectively. General conclusions and limits of the study: Most participants were white British and females outnumbered males, and the authors suggested that clonal diversity may have been underestimated. No day 14 peak-response samples were available, so repertoires were characterized only after the peak T cell response. CD4 TCRs associated with the vaccine covered the entire spike protein, and the dominant responses were in regions 160-218 and 743-854. Only a handful of AZD1222 recipients were SARS-CoV-2 seropositive at baseline, limiting conclusions about previously exposed vaccinees. In the small 56-69-year group, the increase in depth fell short of significance, most likely because of low power. Nearly half of unique spike-specific TCRs reportedly recognized epitopes outside regions mutated in the B.1.351 and B.1.1.7 variants. After two AZD1222 doses, both the breadth and the depth of spike-specific TCRs were significantly higher than at day 0 and than in MenACWY recipients.

The CDR3 regions of human TCRbeta chains were analyzed by immunosequencing. In the original analysis: TCRs in the repertoires were compared against a reference library of SARS-CoV-2-specific TCRs that had been generated with the MIRA antigen-specificity platform. Breadth was defined as the fraction of unique TCRs that were SARS-CoV-2-associated, and depth was defined as the fraction of total T cells that were SARS-CoV-2-associated. Using the MIRA data, each spike-specific TCR was mapped to the spike region that the TCR reacts to and placed in a CD4 or CD8 class. Log10-transformed breadth and depth values were compared by one-way ANOVA with Sidak's multiple comparisons tests. TCRdb obtained this table from immuneACCESS and retained in-frame rearrangements with V and J assigned. These tables miss some clones; where compared with another copy, unresolved V genes account for less than half of the shortfall, and the remainder is unexplained. That table gives V, J and clone size, and the DNA gave D and trimming. For this sample there are about 180,000 clones; over 85% appear just once. The ten largest clones add up to more than 0.85% of the sample.

Comment on this clone: Its antigen is still unknown. No per-base quality is available; no much larger clone lies one base away.

CDR1 and CDR2 are read off the germline V gene as ENHRY and SYGVKD. Trimming costs V 4 bases and J 6 bases, and their ends lie 16 bases apart. The CDR3 spans 14 residues, from the cysteine through the phenylalanine. The read is trimmed to its CDR3 DNA, 42 bases read in frame from base 1. The sample's time point label is to be understood as: about 28 days (+/-7) after the second vaccine dose. The sample's treatment or condition label is to be understood as: meningococcal conjugate vaccine given as trial control. Samples from vaccinated people were obtained from the UK trials COV001 and COV002, which included a single-blind randomized controlled phase 2/3 trial of AZD1222 (ChAdOx1 nCoV-19) in healthy adults. For TCRbeta chain sequencing, PBMC samples were collected from trial participants at day 0 and at day 28 after the second dose.

The TCR sequence derives from an adult who received the MenACWY meningococcal vaccine as a control. The input for sequencing was peripheral blood, taken 28 days after the second dose of the MenACWY control vaccine. This chain is built from TRBV10-3 and TRBJ2-7; the best D guess is TRBD2, with 6 bases matching. The DNA reads as follows: TGTGCCATCAGTGTCTCCGGAGGGCTGGCCGAGCAGTACTTC. Translated, it reads CAISVSGGLAEQYF.